Shown below are 29 T cell receptor beta chains from a single sample sequenced in a study of cytomegalovirus exposure and HLA in healthy donors. Libraries were prepared by immunoSEQ multiplex PCR; TCRdb keeps only in-frame clonotypes and omits some of them. The table lists 70,000 to 75,000 clones, 85% to 95% of them singletons. The sequenced sample consisted of PBMCs. The receptors were gathered from a woman under 30 in good health and CMV-seropositive.

The chain employs TRBV5-6 and TRBJ2-5; 11 nucleotides line up with TRBD2. The CDR3 runs 17 residues. CDR1 SGHDT and CDR2 YYEEEE come from the germline V gene. V trimming: 4 bases; J trimming: 2 bases; junction bases outside the gene matches: 10. CDR3 amino acids: CASSVRLAGRLQETQYF. The CDR3 coding sequence is TGTGCCAGCAGCGTGCGACTAGCGGGGAGGCTACAAGAGACCCAGTACTTC. Drawing the rest from reference TRBV5-6 and TRBJ2-5, the complete variable domain is DAGVTQSPTHLIKTRGQQVTLRCSPKSGHDTVSWYQQALGQGPQFIFQYYEEEERQRGNFPDRFSGHQFPNYSSELNVNALLLGDSALYLCASSVRLAGRLQETQYFGPGTRLLVL.

The chain has TRBV5-8 and TRBJ1-1; 9 bases map to TRBD1. Per germline, CDR1 SGHTS and CDR2 YDEGEE. The CDR3 extends over 17 amino acids. The J segment lost 1 base and the V segment lost 5 bases, leaving 12 bases of the junction unmatched. CDR3 nucleotide sequence: TGTGCCAGCAGTCACGCCGGGACAGGGATGAGGAACACTGAAGCTTTCTTT. It is translated as CASSHAGTGMRNTEAFF.

This clone was seen a single time. V usage is TRBV6-1 and J usage is TRBJ1-1; D may be TRBD1 (5 bases). V lost 3 bases and J lost 0, with 11 bases in between. The germline CDR1 and CDR2 sequences are MNHNS and SASEGT. The CDR3 runs to 15 residues. CDR3 in amino acids: CASSDWAGLNTEAFF. CDR3 DNA: TGTGCCAGCAGTGACTGGGCAGGGCTGAACACTGAAGCTTTCTTT.

In its sample, this clone was seen once. This chain joins TRBV9 and TRBJ2-3; D unresolved. This CDR3 comprises 13 residues. Germline values: CDR1 SGDLS, CDR2 YYNGEE. Trimming took 0 bases from V and 4 from J, leaving 6 bases between them. The CDR3 DNA follows: TGTGCCAGCAGCGTAGGTAGCTCAGATACGCAGTATTTT. Protein: CASSVGSSDTQYF.

V gene TRBV11-3 combines with J gene TRBJ2-1; D unclear. Germline CDR1 reads SGHNT; CDR2 reads YENEEA. The germline V and J ends were trimmed by 4 bases and 3 bases, with 10 bases remaining between them. CDR3 length equals 14 residues. CDR3 in amino acids: CASSSLNSYNEQFF. The CDR3 coding sequence is TGTGCCAGCAGCTCACTTAATAGCTACAATGAGCAGTTCTTC. The full variable domain, rest sourced from reference TRBV11-3 and TRBJ2-1, is EAGVVQSPRYKIIEKKQPVAFWCNPISGHNTLYWYLQNLGQGPELLIRYENEEAVDDSQLPKDRFSAERLKGVDSTLKIQPAELGDSAVYLCASSSLNSYNEQFFGPGTRLTVL.

In DNA form, the CDR3 reads TGTGCCAGCAGCCTTAGCACAGGGGAACCTGGAAACACCATATATTTT. This codes for CASSLSTGEPGNTIYF. This chain uses TRBV4-2 with TRBJ1-3; TRBD1 aligns across 7 bases. V lost 4 bases to trimming and J lost 2 bases; unmatched junction nucleotides: 8. This CDR3 region has 16 residues. CDR1 and CDR2 from the germline V gene are LGHNA and YNFKEQ.

This chain uses TRBV7-8 with TRBJ2-7; D is unresolved. V shed 1 base and J shed 11 bases, with 12 bases lying between them. The CDR3 is made up of 12 amino acids. Per germline, CDR1 SGHVS and CDR2 FQNEAQ. This CDR3 is CASSLDPVGEYF. The CDR3 region has the DNA TGTGCCAGCAGCTTAGACCCCGTCGGAGAGTACTTC.

This clone was seen a handful of times. The chain carries TRBV10-1 and TRBJ1-6; 7 bases map to TRBD1. From germline, CDR1 is WNHNN and CDR2 SYGVQD (reference sequence). The CDR3 is 14 amino acids. V gave up 3 bases and J gave up 5 bases; unmatched junction bases: 1. CDR3 protein: CASSDQGDNSPLHF. The CDR3 DNA follows: TGCGCCAGCAGTGACCAGGGGGATAATTCACCCCTCCACTTT.

The chain employs TRBV5-5 and TRBJ2-1; D not certain. V was cut by 0 bases and J by 1 base, with 8 bases left in between. This CDR3 has 15 amino acids. Germline CDR1 is SGHKS and CDR2 is YYEKEE (reference sequence). The CDR3 nucleotides read TGTGCCAGCAGCTTGGCCCGCTATTCCTACAATGAGCAGTTCTTC. Translating it yields CASSLARYSYNEQFF. The whole variable domain, filled in from reference TRBV5-5 and TRBJ2-1, reads DAGVTQSPTHLIKTRGQQVTLRCSPISGHKSVSWYQQVLGQGPQFIFQYYEKEERGRGNFPDRFSARQFPNYSSELNVNALLLGDSALYLCASSLARYSYNEQFFGPGTRLTVL.

The chain uses TRBV19 and TRBJ1-6; D is undetermined. The CDR3 spans 14 residues. From germline, CDR1 is LNHDA and CDR2 SQIVND (reference sequence). With 9 bases removed from V and 0 bases from J, the gap between germline ends came to 9 bases. CDR3 DNA sequence: TGTGCCAGAACACCTGGCTCCTATAATTCACCCCTCCACTTT. The encoded protein is CARTPGSYNSPLHF.

Notes on this clone: One end of the junction does not line up with germline, which may come from a read error. The chain recombines TRBV6-1 with TRBJ2-7; 13 positions match TRBD2. The CDR3 extends over 15 amino acids. CDR1 is MNHNS and CDR2 is SASEGT in the germline V gene. In nucleotides, the CDR3 is TGTGTCAGCAGTGACCGACTAGCGGGGGGTTACGAGCAGTACTTC. Its translation is CVSSDRLAGGYEQYF.

The chain is built from TRBV30 and TRBJ1-5, with 7 bases that match TRBD1. Germline V lookup: CDR1 GTSNPN, CDR2 SVGIG (reference sequence). The CDR3 covers 13 residues. The V segment lost 5 bases and the J segment 7 bases; nucleotides outside the gene matches: 8. The CDR3: CAWATGVGQPQHF. CDR3 in DNA: TGTGCCTGGGCCACAGGGGTAGGGCAGCCCCAGCATTTT.

The chain recombines TRBV30 with TRBJ2-7; 11 nucleotides line up with TRBD1. CDR1 and CDR2 from the germline V gene are GTSNPN and SVGIG (reference sequence). V shed 5 bases and J 1 base; nucleotides not matched to a gene: 7. This CDR3 is built from 15 residues. Written as DNA, the CDR3 is TGTGCCTGGGGAGGGACAGGGGGAGGGTCCTACGAGCAGTACTTC. It encodes CAWGGTGGGSYEQYF.

J is TRBJ2-5 and V is TRBV10-3; perhaps TRBD1 as D (6 bases). Trimming pared 4 bases from V and 1 base from J, leaving 10 bases between. The CDR3 consists of 14 residues. Germline-derived CDR1 and CDR2 are ENHRY and SYGVKD. The CDR3 loop is CAISGTAVQETQYF. The CDR3 DNA reads as TGTGCCATCAGTGGGACAGCAGTCCAAGAGACCCAGTACTTC.

This clone was seen more than once but under ten times. The chain joins TRBV2 to TRBJ2-3; 7 nucleotides line up with TRBD1. This CDR3 is 13 amino acids long. In germline, CDR1 is SNHLY, CDR2 FYNNEI. V lost 8 bases, J lost 3 bases, and 5 bases stayed unmatched. CDR3 sequence reads: CASLLTGTDTQYF. DNA for the CDR3: TGTGCCAGCCTACTGACAGGGACAGATACGCAGTATTTT.

V is TRBV7-2 and J is TRBJ1-1, with D unresolved. CDR1 and CDR2 from the germline V gene are SGHTA and FQGNSA. V lost 5 bases to trimming and J lost 0 bases, with 13 bases between them. This CDR3 is built from 15 residues. CDR3 region: CASSAGSFVNTEAFF. Here the CDR3 DNA reads TGTGCCAGCAGCGCCGGGAGCTTCGTGAACACTGAAGCTTTCTTT.

The chain has TRBV7-9 and TRBJ2-3; a weak D match, TRBD1 (6 bases). With 4 bases removed from V and 3 bases from J, the gap between germline ends came to 11 bases. This CDR3 has 14 residues. Germline CDR1 is SEHNR and CDR2 is FQNEAQ (reference sequence). This CDR3 is CASSSRGQTDTQYF. CDR3 in DNA: TGTGCCAGCAGCTCACGCGGACAGACAGATACGCAGTATTTT.

Only one count was recorded for this clone. The rearrangement links TRBV28 to TRBJ1-3; 7 positions match TRBD1. Germline V lookup: CDR1 MDHEN, CDR2 SYDVKM. The CDR3 loop spans 12 amino acids. After removal of 3 bases from V and 9 bases from J, the junction contained 2 bases not matched to a gene. The CDR3 nucleotides are TGTGCCAGCAGTTTGGACAGGTTCACCATATATTTT. Protein sequence: CASSLDRFTIYF. Together with reference TRBV28 and TRBJ1-3, the CDR3 gives the full variable domain: DVKVTQSSRYLVKRTGEKVFLECVQDMDHENMFWYRQDPGLGLRLIYFSYDVKMKEKGDIPEGYSVSREKKERFSLILESASTNQTSMYLCASSLDRFTIYFGEGSWLTVV.

This chain connects TRBV7-9 to TRBJ2-7, with 12 bases fitting TRBD1. V dropped 6 bases and J dropped 5; count of bases not matched to a gene: 8. CDR1 is SEHNR, CDR2 FQNEAQ, per germline (reference sequence). The CDR3 covers 15 residues. The CDR3: CASSPRGTGGDEQYF. The CDR3, as DNA: TGTGCCAGCAGTCCCCGTGGGACAGGGGGCGACGAGCAGTACTTC.

The rearrangement joins TRBV4-1 to TRBJ2-1; 10 bases agree with TRBD2. CDR3 size: 14 residues. J was trimmed by 5 bases and V by 4 bases; bases with no gene match: 2. Germline CDR1 MGHRA, CDR2 YSYEKL. The CDR3 DNA follows: TGCGCCAGCAGCCTTCTAGCGGGGGACAATGAGCAGTTCTTC. It is translated as CASSLLAGDNEQFF.

The rearrangement joins TRBV6-1 to TRBJ2-1; 8 nucleotides match TRBD2. The CDR3 extends over 15 amino acids. Per the germline V gene, CDR1 is MNHNS and CDR2 is SASEGT. J lost 4 bases, V lost 6 bases, and 8 bases had no gene match. DNA for the CDR3: TGTGCCAGCAGGTCCATAGCGGGGAGATACAATGAGCAGTTCTTC. Translated, it gives CASRSIAGRYNEQFF.

The V call is TRBV30, the J call TRBJ2-3; D perhaps matches TRBD1 (5 bases). CDR1 and CDR2 (germline): GTSNPN, SVGIG (reference sequence). V dropped 7 bases and J dropped 1 base, with 15 bases sitting between them. CDR3 length equals 14 residues. The CDR3 sequence is CASRVLRGTDTQYF. DNA for the CDR3: TGTGCCTCCCGAGTCCTCAGGGGCACAGATACGCAGTATTTT. Complete variable domain (other parts from reference TRBV30 and TRBJ2-3): SQTIHQWPATLVQPVGSPLSLECTVEGTSNPNLYWYRQAAGRGLQLLFYSVGIGQISSEVPQNLSASRPQDRQFILSSKKLLLSDSGFYLCASRVLRGTDTQYFGPGTRLTVL.

The gene calls are TRBV6-5 and TRBJ1-4, with D maybe TRBD1 (5 bases). CDR1 is MNHEY and CDR2 is SVGAGI in the germline V gene. Trimming removed 0 bases from V and 7 bases from J, with 15 bases in between. CDR3 length: 16 amino acids. The CDR3 spells CASSYSFRGQGEKLFF. The CDR3 region has the DNA TGTGCCAGCAGTTACTCGTTCCGCGGCCAGGGTGAAAAACTGTTTTTT.

CDR3 sequence reads: CASSADRGRTNYGYTF. CDR3 coding DNA: TGTGCCAGTAGTGCTGACAGGGGTAGGACTAACTATGGCTACACCTTC. The J gene is TRBJ1-2, the V gene TRBV19; 8 bases line up with TRBD1. Per the germline V gene, CDR1 is LNHDA and CDR2 is SQIVND (reference sequence). With 5 bases clipped from V and 0 bases from J, the junction kept 8 bases outside the gene matches. The length of the CDR3 is 16 residues.

V usage is TRBV6-5 and J usage is TRBJ2-1; 7 bases map to TRBD2. V was pared by 5 bases and J by 8 bases, with 9 bases of the junction left unmatched. Germline V gene data show CDR1 as MNHEY and CDR2 as SVGAGI. This CDR3 has 14 amino acids. CDR3 coding DNA: TGTGCCAGCAGTCCTGGGCGGGAGTGGGATGAGCAGTTCTTC. It encodes CASSPGREWDEQFF.

This clone was seen only once. The chain employs TRBV5-1 and TRBJ2-7; TRBD2 matches at 11 bases. Trimming at V came to 3 bases and at J to 0 bases, leaving 17 bases not matched to a gene. The CDR3 extends over 20 amino acids. The germline V gene encodes CDR1 SGHRS and CDR2 YFSETQ. CDR3 nucleotides: TGCGCCAGCAGCTCGAGGGCTAGCGGGAGGTCCGAGACCAGCTCCTACGAGCAGTACTTC. It yields the protein CASSSRASGRSETSSYEQYF.

J is TRBJ2-7 and V is TRBV11-2; 9 bases align to TRBD1. V was pared by 5 bases and J by 7 bases, with 3 bases of the junction left unmatched. The CDR3 runs to 12 residues. Germline-derived CDR1 and CDR2 are SGHAT and FQNNGV. CDR3 coding DNA: TGTGCCAGCAGCCCTGGGACAGGGGAGCAGTACTTC. Translation gives CASSPGTGEQYF.

This chain connects TRBV9 to TRBJ2-6; D unclear. The CDR3 extends over 13 amino acids. V was cut by 1 base and J by 4 bases, with 3 bases left in between. The germline CDR1 and CDR2 sequences are SGDLS and YYNGEE. CDR3 sequence: CASSVRGANVLTF. The CDR3 nucleotides read TGTGCCAGCAGCGTACGGGGGGCCAACGTCCTGACTTTC.

This clone has just one count. This chain connects TRBV27 to TRBJ1-4; 8 bases line up with TRBD1. Trimming at V came to 1 base and at J to 14 bases, leaving 6 bases not matched to a gene. The CDR3 runs 13 residues. In germline, CDR1 is MNHEY, CDR2 SMNVEV (reference sequence). The CDR3 sequence is CASSLLLGTGLFF. In nucleotides, the CDR3 is TGTGCCAGCAGTTTATTGCTAGGGACAGGTCTGTTTTTT.